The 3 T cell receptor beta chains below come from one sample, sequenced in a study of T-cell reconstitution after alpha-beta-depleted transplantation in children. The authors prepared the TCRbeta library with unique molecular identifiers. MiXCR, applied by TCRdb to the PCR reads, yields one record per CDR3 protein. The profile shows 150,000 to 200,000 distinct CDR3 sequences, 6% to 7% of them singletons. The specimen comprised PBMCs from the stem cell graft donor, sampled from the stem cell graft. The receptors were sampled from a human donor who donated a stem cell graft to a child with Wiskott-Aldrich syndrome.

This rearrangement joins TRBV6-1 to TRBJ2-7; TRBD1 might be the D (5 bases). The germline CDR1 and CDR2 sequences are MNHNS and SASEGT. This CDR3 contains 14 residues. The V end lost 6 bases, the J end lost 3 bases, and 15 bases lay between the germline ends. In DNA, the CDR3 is TGTGCCAGCAGGCGACCGACAGTCTTCTACGAGCAGTACTTC. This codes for CASRRPTVFYEQYF.

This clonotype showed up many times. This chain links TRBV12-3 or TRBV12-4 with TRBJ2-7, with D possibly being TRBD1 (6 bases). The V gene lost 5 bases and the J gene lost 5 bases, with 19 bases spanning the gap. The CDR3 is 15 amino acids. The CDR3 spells CASSRLGQLVDEQYF. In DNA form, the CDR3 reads TGTGCCAGCAGTCGCCTCGGACAGCTCGTGGACGAGCAGTACTTC.

CDR3 protein: CASSTDPQGLSTQYF. The CDR3 DNA sequence: TGTGCCAGCAGCACAGACCCACAGGGCCTGAGTACGCAGTATTTT. This chain joins TRBV3-1 and TRBJ2-3, with a possible D match to TRBD1 (6 bases). Trimming stripped 5 bases from V and 8 bases from J, with 20 bases between. Germline assignment: CDR1 LGHDT and CDR2 YNNKEL (reference sequence). CDR3 length: 15 residues.